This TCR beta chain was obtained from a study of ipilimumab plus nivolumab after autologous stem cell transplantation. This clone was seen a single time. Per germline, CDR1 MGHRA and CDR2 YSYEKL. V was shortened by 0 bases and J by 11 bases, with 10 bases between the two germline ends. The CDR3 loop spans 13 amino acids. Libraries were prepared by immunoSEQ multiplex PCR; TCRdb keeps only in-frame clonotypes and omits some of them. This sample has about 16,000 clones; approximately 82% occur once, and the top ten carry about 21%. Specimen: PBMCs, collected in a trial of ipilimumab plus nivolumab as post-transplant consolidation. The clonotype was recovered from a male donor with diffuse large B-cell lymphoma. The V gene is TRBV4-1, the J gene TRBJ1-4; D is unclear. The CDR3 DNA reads TGCGCCAGCAGCCAAGAAACTCTTGGTAAACTGTTTTTT. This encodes CASSQETLGKLFF.